This T cell receptor (beta chain) was documented in a study of cytomegalovirus exposure and HLA in healthy donors. The study's findings and limits: An analysis done earlier found most TCR beta V segments productive about 87% or about 30% of the time. There were several of the most significant clusters that appeared linked to common viral pathogens in a later analysis.

Both 60 Vbeta primers and 13 Jbeta primers went into the PCR. The table came from immunoSEQ multiplex PCR; TCRdb's copy has only in-frame clones and leaves some out. In the table there are 140,000 to 150,000 clones, approximately 80% of which are singletons. In regard to this clone: What it recognizes is unknown. Its ends do not fully match the called genes, so a read error is possible.

This CDR3 has 12 residues. Germline values: CDR1 MDHEN, CDR2 SYDVKM. This clonotype was obtained from a man aged 40-49 years in good health and CMV-seronegative. This chain uses TRBV28 with TRBJ2-7; no clear D. Input material: PBMCs. The CDR3 DNA reads as TGTGCCAGCGGCCGAGGCGGATACGGGCAGTACTTC. Its protein is CASGRGGYGQYF.